This T cell receptor (beta chain) was recorded in a study of blood T cell repertoires in COVID-19. Study details: Material from acute and convalescent COVID-19 was sourced from the United States, Italy and Spain.

CDR1 SGHRS and CDR2 YFSETQ come from the germline V gene. The CDR3 is 18 residues long. V trimming: 2 bases; J trimming: 0 bases; junction bases outside the gene matches: 12. Here immunoSEQ multiplex PCR was the method, and the copy in TCRdb shows in-frame clones only, minus some. The table shows around 380,000 clones, with approximately 89% occurring only once. This TCR was sampled from a man between 25 and 39 years old who had recovered from COVID-19. The chain recombines TRBV5-1 with TRBJ1-2; 8 bases line up with TRBD1. The sequenced sample was PBMCs or T cells enriched from blood (not recorded which). CDR3 loop: CASSLSEPGTGSNYGYTF. The DNA of the CDR3 is TGCGCCAGCAGCTTATCTGAGCCCGGGACAGGATCTAACTATGGCTACACCTTC.